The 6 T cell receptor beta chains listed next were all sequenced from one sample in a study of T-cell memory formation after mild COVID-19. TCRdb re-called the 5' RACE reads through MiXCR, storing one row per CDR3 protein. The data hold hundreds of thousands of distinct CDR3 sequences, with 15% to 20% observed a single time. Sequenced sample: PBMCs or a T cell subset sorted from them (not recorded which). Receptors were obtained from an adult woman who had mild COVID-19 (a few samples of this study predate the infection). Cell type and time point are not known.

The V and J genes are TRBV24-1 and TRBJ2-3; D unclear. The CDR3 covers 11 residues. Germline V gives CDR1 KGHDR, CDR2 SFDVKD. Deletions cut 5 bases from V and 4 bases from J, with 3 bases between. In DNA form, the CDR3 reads TGTGCCACCAGTGTCTCAGATACGCAGTATTTT. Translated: CATSVSDTQYF.

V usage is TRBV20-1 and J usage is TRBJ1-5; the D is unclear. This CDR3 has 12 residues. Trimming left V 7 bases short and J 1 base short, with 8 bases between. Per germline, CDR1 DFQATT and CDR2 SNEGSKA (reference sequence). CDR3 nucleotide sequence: TGCAGTGTTATAGGGAGCAATCAGCCCCAGCATTTT. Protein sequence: CSVIGSNQPQHF.

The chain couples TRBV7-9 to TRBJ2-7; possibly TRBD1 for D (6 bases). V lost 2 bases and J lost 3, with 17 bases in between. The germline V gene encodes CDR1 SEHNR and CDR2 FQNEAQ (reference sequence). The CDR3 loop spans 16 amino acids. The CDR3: CASSLPSGTPLYEQYF. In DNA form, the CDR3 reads TGTGCCAGCAGCTTACCCTCCGGGACACCTCTCTACGAGCAGTACTTC.

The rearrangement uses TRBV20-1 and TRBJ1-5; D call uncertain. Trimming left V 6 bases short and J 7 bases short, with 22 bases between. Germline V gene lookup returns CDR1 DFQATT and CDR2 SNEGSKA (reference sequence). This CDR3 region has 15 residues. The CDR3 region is CSAMPGPARRQPQHF. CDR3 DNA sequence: TGCAGTGCCATGCCCGGCCCCGCAAGACGGCAGCCCCAGCATTTT.

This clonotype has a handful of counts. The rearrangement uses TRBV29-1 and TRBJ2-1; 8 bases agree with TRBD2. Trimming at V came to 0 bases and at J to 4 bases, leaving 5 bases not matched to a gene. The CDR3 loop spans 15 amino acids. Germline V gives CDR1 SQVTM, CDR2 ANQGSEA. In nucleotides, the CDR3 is TGCAGCGTTGAAGATCTCCCTAGCGGGTACAATGAGCAGTTCTTC. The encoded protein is CSVEDLPSGYNEQFF.

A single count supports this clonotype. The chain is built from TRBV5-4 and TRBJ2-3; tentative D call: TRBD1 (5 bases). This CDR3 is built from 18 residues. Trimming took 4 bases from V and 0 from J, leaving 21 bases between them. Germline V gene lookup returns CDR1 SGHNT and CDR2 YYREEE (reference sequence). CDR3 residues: CASSHPHIGVTSTDTQYF. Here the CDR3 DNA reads TGTGCCAGCAGCCACCCGCACATAGGGGTAACTAGCACAGATACGCAGTATTTT.